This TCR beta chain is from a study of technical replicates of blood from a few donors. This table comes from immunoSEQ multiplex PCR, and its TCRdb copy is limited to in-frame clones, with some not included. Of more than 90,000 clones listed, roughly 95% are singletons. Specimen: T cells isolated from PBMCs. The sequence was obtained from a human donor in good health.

The CDR3 is CASRTSGRAVEQFF. CDR3 coding DNA: TGTGCCAGCAGGACTAGCGGGAGGGCCGTTGAGCAGTTCTTC. The chain links TRBV28 to TRBJ2-1; TRBD2 matches 14 bases. V trimming: 6 bases; J trimming: 9 bases; junction bases outside the gene matches: 4. The CDR3 length is 14 residues. The germline CDR1 and CDR2 sequences are MDHEN and SYDVKM.